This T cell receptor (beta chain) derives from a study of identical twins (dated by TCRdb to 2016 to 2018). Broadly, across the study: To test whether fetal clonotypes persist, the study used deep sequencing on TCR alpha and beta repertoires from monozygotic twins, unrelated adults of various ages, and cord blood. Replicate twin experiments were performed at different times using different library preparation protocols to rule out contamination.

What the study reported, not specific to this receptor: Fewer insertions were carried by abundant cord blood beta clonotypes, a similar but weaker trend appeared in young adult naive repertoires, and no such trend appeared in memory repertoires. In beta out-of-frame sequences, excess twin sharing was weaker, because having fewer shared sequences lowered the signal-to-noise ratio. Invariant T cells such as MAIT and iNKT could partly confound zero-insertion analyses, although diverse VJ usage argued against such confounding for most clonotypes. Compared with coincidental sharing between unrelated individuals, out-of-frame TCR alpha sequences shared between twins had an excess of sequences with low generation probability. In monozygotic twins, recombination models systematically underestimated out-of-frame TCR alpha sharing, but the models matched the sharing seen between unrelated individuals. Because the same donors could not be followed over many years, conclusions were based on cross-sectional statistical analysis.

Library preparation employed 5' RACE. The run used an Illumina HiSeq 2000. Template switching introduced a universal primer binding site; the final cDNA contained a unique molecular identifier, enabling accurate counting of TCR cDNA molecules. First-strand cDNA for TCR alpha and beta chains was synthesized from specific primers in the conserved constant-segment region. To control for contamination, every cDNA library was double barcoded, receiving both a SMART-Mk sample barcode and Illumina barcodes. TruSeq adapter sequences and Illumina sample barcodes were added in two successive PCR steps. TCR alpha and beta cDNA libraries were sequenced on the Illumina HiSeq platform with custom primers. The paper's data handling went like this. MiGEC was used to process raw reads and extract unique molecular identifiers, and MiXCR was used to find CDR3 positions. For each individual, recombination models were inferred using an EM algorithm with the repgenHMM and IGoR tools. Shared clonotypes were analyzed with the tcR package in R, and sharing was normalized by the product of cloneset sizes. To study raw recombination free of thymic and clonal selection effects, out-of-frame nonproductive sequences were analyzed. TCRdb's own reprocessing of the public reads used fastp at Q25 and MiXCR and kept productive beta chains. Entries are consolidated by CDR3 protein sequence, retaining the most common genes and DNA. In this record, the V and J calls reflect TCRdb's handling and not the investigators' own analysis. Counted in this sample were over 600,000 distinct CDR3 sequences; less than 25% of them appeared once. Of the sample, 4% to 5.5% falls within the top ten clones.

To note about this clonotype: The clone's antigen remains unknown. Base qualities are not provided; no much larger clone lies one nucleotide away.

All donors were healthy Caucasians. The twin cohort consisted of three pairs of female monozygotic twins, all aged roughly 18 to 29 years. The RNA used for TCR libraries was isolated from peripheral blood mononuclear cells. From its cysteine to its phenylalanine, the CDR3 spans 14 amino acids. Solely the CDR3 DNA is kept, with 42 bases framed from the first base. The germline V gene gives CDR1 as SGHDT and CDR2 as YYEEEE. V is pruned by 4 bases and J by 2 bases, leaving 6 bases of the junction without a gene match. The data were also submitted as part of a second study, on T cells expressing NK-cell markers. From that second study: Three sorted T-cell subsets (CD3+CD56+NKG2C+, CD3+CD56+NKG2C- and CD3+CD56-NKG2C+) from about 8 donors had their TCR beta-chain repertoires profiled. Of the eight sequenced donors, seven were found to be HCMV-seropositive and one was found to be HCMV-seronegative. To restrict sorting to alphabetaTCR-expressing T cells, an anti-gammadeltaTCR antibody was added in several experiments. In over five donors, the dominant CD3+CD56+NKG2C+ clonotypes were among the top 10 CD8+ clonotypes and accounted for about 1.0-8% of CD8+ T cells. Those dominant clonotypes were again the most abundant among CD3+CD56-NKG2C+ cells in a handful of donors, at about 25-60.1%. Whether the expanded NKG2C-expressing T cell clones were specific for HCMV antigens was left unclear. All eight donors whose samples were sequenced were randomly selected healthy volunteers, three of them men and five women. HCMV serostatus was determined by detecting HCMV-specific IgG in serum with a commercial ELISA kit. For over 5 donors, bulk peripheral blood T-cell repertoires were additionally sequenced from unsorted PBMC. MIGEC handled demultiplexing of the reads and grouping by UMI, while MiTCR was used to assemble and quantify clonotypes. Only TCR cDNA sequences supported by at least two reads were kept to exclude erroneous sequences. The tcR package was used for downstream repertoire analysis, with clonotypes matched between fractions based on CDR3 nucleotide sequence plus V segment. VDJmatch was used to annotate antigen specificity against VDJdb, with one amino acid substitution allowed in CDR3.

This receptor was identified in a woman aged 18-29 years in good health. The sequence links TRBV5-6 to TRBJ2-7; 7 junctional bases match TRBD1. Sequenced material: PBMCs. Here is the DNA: TGTGCCAGCAGCGGGACAGCTCAAACCTACGAGCAGTACTTC. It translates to CASSGTAQTYEQYF.